The source of this TCR beta chain is a study of CD8+ T cells in alopecia areata. The overall study: Treatment ran 6 to 18 months, with 6 months of follow-up afterward. Study findings and constraints: Sequencing of scalp samples also includes resident alphabeta T cells from normal skin.

The CDR3 has 13 amino acids. The junction had 3 bases not matched to a gene; V was cut back by 5 bases and J by 6 bases. Germline-derived CDR1 and CDR2 are MGHRA and YSYEKL. A note on this clone: As yet, its antigen is unknown.

Obtained from alopecia areata patients were lesional scalp punch biopsies along with peripheral blood. Isolated RNA was reverse transcribed into cDNA used as the sequencing template. TCRdb's copy holds only in-frame clones and misses some; the assay was immunoSEQ multiplex PCR. The sample has roughly 150,000 clones, around 87% seen once. The receptor's source is a human donor with alopecia areata. This specimen consisted of CD8+ T cells sorted from blood, obtained at week 0. The rearrangement uses TRBV4-1 and TRBJ1-1, with TRBD1 identical over 10 bases. The chain's CDR3 is CASSDRGPAEAFF. The CDR3 DNA follows: TGCGCCAGCAGCGACAGGGGGCCCGCTGAAGCTTTCTTT.